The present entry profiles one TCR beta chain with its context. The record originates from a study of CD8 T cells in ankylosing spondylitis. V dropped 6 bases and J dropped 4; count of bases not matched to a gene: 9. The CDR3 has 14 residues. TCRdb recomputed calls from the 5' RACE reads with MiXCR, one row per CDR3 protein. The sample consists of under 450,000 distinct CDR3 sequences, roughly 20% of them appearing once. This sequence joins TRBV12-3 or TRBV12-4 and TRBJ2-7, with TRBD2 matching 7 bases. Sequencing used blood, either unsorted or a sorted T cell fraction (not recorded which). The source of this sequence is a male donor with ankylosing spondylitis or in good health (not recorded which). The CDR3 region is CASSWGGEGYEQYF. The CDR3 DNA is TGTGCCAGCAGCTGGGGGGGGGAAGGATACGAGCAGTACTTC.